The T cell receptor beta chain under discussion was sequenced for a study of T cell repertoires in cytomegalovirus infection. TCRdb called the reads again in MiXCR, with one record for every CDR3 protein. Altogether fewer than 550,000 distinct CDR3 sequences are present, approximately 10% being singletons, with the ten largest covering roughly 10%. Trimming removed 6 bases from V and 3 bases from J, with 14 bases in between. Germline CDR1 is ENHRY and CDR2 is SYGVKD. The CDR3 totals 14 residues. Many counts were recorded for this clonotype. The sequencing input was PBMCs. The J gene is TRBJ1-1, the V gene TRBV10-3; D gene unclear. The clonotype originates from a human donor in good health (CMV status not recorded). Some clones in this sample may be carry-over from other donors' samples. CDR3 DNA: TGTGCCATCAGGTTAGGACGGTCCGACACTGAAGCTTTCTTT. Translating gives CAIRLGRSDTEAFF.